The clone carrying this T cell receptor (beta chain) was seen more than once but under ten times. The data are from a study of blood T cell repertoires in COVID-19. Looked up from germline, CDR1 is MGHDK and CDR2 is SYGVNS. This CDR3 has 16 residues. Trimming pared 4 bases from V and 0 bases from J, leaving 10 bases between. Repertoires were generated with immunoSEQ multiplex PCR, while TCRdb's copy carries only in-frame clones and drops some. This sample carries tens of thousands of clones, 75% to 90% of them seen once, and the ten largest clones take over 15%. The chain recombines TRBV25-1 with TRBJ1-6; maybe TRBD1 (5 bases). Sequencing was done on a sample of peripheral blood. The sequence derives from a woman of 80 years or more with acute or convalescent COVID-19. CDR3 nucleotides: TGTGCCAGCAGTGCCTCGGGGGGCTCCTATAATTCACCCCTCCACTTT. This gives the protein CASSASGGSYNSPLHF.